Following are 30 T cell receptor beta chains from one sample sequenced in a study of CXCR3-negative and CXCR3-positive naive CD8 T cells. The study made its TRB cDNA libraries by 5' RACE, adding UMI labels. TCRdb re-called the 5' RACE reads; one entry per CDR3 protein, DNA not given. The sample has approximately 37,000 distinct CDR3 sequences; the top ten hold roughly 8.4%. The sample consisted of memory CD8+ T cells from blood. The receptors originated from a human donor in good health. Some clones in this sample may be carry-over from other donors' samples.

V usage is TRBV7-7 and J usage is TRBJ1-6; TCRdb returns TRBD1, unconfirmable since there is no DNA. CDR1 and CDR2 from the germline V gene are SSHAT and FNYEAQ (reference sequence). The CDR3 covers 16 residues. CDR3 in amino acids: CASRADLHRADSPLHF.

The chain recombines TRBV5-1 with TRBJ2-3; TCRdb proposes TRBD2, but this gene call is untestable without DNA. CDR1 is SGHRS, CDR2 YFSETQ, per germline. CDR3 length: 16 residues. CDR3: CASSLGAGAPTDTQYF.

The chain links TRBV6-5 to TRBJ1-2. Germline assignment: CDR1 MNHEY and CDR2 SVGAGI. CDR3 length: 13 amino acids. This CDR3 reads CASSWGTEDGYTF.

The CDR3 reads CATSEVGTGELFF. The chain uses TRBV24-1 and TRBJ2-2. Per germline, CDR1 KGHDR and CDR2 SFDVKD. There are 13 residues in the CDR3.

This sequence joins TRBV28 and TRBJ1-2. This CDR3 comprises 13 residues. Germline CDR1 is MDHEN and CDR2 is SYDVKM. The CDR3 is CASSLAVTKGYTF.

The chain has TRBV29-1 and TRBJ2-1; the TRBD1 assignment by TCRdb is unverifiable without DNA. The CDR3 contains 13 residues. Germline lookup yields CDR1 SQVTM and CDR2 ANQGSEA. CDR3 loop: CSVVGVGYNEQFF.

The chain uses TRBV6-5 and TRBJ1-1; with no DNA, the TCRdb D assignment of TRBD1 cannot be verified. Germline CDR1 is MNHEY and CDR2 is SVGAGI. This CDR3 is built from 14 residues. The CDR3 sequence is CASSLIQGDTEAFF.

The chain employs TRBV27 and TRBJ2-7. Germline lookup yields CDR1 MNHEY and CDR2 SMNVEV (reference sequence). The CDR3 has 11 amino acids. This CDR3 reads CASSSAYEQYF.

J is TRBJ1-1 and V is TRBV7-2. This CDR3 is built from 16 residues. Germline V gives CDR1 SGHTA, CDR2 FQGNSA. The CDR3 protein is CASSYPPGYMNTEAFF.

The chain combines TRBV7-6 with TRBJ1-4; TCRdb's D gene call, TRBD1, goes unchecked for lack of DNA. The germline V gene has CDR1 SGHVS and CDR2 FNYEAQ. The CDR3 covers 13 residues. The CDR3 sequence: CASSRQGNEKLFF.

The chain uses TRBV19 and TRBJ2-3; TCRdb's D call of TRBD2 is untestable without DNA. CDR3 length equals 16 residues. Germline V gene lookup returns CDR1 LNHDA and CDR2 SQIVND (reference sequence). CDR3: CASSIVWGDVADTQYF.

The CDR3 loop reads CASSLSVQGAYEQFF. The genes are TRBV27 and TRBJ2-1; absent DNA, TCRdb's TRBD1 call cannot be checked. The germline gives CDR1 MNHEY, CDR2 SMNVEV (reference sequence). This CDR3 is built from 15 residues.

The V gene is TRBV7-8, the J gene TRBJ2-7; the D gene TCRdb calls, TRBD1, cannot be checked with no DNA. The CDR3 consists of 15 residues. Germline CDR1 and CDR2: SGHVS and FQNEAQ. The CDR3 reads CASSSGQGVSYEQYF.

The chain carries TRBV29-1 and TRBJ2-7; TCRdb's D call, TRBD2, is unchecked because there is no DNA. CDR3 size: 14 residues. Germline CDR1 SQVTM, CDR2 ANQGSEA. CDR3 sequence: CSVVIAGAAYEQYF.

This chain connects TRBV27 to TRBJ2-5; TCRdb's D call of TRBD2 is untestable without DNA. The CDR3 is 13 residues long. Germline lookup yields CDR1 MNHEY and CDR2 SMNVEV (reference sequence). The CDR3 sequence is CASSWGNRETQYF.

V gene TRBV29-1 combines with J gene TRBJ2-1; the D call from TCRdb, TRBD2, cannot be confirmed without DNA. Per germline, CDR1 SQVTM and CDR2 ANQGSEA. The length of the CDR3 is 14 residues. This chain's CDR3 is CSGVESSPGNEQFF.

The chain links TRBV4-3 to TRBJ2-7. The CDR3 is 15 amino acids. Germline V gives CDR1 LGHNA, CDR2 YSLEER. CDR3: CASSPGVVAFYEQYF.

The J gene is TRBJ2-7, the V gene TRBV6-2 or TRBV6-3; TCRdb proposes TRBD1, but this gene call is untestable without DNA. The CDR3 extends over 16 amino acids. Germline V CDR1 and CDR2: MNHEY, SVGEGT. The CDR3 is CASSYSRYRGAWEQYF.

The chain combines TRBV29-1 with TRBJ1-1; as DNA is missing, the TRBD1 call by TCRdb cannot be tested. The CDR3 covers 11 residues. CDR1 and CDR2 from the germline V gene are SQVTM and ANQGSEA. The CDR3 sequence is CSVRGETEAFF.

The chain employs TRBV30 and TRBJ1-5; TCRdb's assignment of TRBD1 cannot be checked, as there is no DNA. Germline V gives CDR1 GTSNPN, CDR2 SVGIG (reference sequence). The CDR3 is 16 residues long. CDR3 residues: CAWRPFGTGGNQPQHF.

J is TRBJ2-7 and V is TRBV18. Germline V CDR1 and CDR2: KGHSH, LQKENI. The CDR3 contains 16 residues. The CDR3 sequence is CASSPPDGQMDYEQYF.

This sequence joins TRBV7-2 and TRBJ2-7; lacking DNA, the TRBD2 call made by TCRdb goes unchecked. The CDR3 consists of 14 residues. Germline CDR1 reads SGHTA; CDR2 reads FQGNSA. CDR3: CASSSSSGTYEQYF.

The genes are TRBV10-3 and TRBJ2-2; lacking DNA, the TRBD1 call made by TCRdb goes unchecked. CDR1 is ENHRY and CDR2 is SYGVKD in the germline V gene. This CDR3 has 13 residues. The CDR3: CAISDRGDGELFF.

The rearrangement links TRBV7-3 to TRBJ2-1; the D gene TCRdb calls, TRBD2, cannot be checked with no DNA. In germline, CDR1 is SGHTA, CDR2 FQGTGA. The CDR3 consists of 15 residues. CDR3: CASSSLAGGPNEQFF.

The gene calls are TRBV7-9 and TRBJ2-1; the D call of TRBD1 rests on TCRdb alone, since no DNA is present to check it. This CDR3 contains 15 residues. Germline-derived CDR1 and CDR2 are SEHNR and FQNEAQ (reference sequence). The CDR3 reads CASSLAGGPYNEQFF. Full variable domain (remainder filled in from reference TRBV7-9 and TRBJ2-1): DTGVSQNPRHKITKRGQNVTFRCDPISEHNRLYWYRQTLGQGPEFLTYFQNEAQLEKSRLLSDRFSAERPKGSFSTLEIQRTEQGDSAMYLCASSLAGGPYNEQFFGPGTRLTVL.

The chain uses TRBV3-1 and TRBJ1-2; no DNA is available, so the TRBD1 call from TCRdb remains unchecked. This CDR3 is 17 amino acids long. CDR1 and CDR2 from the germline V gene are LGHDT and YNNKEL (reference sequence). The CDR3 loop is CASSPRTGARTNYGYTF.

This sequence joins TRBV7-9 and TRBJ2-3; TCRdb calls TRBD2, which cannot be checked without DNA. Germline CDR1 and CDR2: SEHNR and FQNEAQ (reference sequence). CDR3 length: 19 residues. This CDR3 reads CASSSSADKLAGRLGTQYF.

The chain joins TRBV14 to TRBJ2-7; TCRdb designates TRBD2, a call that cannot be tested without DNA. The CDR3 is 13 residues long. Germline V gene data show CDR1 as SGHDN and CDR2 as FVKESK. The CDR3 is CASSPRGTYEQYF.

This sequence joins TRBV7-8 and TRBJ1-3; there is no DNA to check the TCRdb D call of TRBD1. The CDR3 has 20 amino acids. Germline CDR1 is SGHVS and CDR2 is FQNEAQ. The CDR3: CASSLAPGGWTGESGNTIYF. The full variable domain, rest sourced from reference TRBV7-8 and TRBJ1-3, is GAGVSQSPRYKVAKRGQDVALRCDPISGHVSLFWYQQALGQGPEFLTYFQNEAQLDKSGLPSDRFFAERPEGSVSTLKIQRTQQEDSAVYLCASSLAPGGWTGESGNTIYFGEGSWLTVV.

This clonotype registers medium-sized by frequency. The CDR3 spells CSARGDVSRTEAFF. The V gene is TRBV20-1, the J gene TRBJ1-1; TCRdb designates TRBD1, a call that cannot be tested without DNA. The CDR3 loop spans 14 amino acids. In germline, CDR1 is DFQATT, CDR2 SNEGSKA (reference sequence).